These T cell receptor beta chains were read from a single sample in a study of shared clonotypes between healthy human individuals. This table comes from immunoSEQ multiplex PCR, and its TCRdb copy is limited to in-frame clones, with some not included. The sample includes 2 million to 2.5 million clones, about nine tenths seen only once; the top ten take about 0.36%. What was sequenced was naive CD4+ T cells from PBMCs. The receptor set was obtained from a man younger than 35 in good health. Some clones in this sample may be carry-over from other donors' samples. CDR3s include the opening cysteine and the closing phenylalanine or tryptophan. Fields, in order: clone size, J gene, V gene, D gene, CDR3 DNA, CDR3 protein. D genes are given only for firm matches. A clone size is listed for some rows: how often the clone was seen (once, few, many), or a class if it is expanded.

>NA|TRBJ2-4|TRBV9|NA
TGTGCCAGCAGCTCGACACCGGGTGGGTCCAAAAACATTCAGTACTTC
CASSSTPGGSKNIQYF
>NA|TRBJ2-3|TRBV28|TRBD2
TGTGCCAGCAGTTCCGGGACTAGCGGGATCTCTAGCACAGATACGCAGTATTTT
CASSSGTSGISSTDTQYF
>NA|TRBJ1-2|TRBV6-1|NA
TGTGCCAGCAGTGAAAACAGGCCTCCAACTAACTATGGCTACACCTTC
CASSENRPPTNYGYTF
>NA|TRBJ2-3|TRBV11-2|NA
TGTGCCAGCAGCTTAAGTGGCCCCGTCGCAGATACGCAGTATTTT
CASSLSGPVADTQYF
>NA|TRBJ1-5|TRBV27|NA
TGTGCCAGCAGGACTAACGGGGATAGCAATCAGCCCCAGCATTTT
CASRTNGDSNQPQHF
>NA|TRBJ2-7|TRBV18|NA
TGTGCCAGCTCCCCCGGGCCCCTCGGGGCCGAGCAGTACTTC
CASSPGPLGAEQYF
>NA|TRBJ2-1|TRBV7-8|NA
TGTGCCAGCACCGTCGGCCGTTGGACCTACAATGAGCAGTTCTTC
CASTVGRWTYNEQFF
>NA|TRBJ1-5|TRBV5-6|TRBD1
TGTGCCAGCAGCCGAATCGGACAGGGCGCTAGCAATCAGCCCCAGCATTTT
CASSRIGQGASNQPQHF
>NA|TRBJ2-7|TRBV28|TRBD2
TGTGCCAGCAGGCCTACTAGCGGGAGCTACGAGCAGTACTTC
CASRPTSGSYEQYF
>NA|TRBJ2-1|TRBV5-1|NA
TGCGCCAGCAGCTTGGACCGTAAGAATGAGCAGTTCTTC
CASSLDRKNEQFF
>once|TRBJ2-7|TRBV4-2|NA
TGTGCCAGCAGCCAAGTCGGCTTCTACGAGCAGTACTTC
CASSQVGFYEQYF
>NA|TRBJ2-7|TRBV19|NA
TGTGCCAGTAGTATCCGCCACCCTGCGAGCTACGAGCAGTACTTC
CASSIRHPASYEQYF
>NA|TRBJ1-5|TRBV2|TRBD1
TGTGCCAGCAGCCAAGGGACAGGGGGCCAGCCCCAGCATTTT
CASSQGTGGQPQHF
>NA|TRBJ2-3|TRBV5-4|NA
TGTGCCAGCAGTCCCGGGGTAGCGGAAACAGATACGCAGTATTTT
CASSPGVAETDTQYF
>NA|TRBJ1-1|TRBV28|TRBD1
TGTGCCAGCACCTGGGACGGGACAGTTATGAACACTGAAGCTTTCTTT
CASTWDGTVMNTEAFF
>few|TRBJ2-5|TRBV5-1|NA
TGCGCCAGCAGCTTGGGCCAGGGGGAGACCCAGTACTTC
CASSLGQGETQYF